A single sample gave rise to the 11 T cell receptor beta chains below, sequenced in a study of identical twins. TCRdb re-analysed the 5' RACE reads in MiXCR, keeping a single row per CDR3 protein. Seen here are around 1.7 million distinct CDR3 sequences, around 29% observed once, and the top ten hold about 0.27%. What was sequenced was cord blood. The source of these receptors is a newborn girl in good health.

This clonotype occurred a few times. One end of the junction fails to match germline, which may point to a read error. This sequence joins TRBV7-9 and TRBJ1-1; D remains unclear. The CDR3 spans 16 residues. Looked up from germline, CDR1 is SEHNR and CDR2 is FQNEAQ (reference sequence). Written as DNA, the CDR3 is TGTGCCAGCAGCTTAGACAAAGTCAGGCCCTACACTGAGGCTTTCTTT. Encoded protein: CASSLDKVRPYTEAFF.

V gene TRBV20-1 combines with J gene TRBJ1-2; unclear D gene. This CDR3 is 12 amino acids long. Germline-derived CDR1 and CDR2 are DFQATT and SNEGSKA (reference sequence). V was trimmed by 4 bases and J by 4 bases, leaving 10 bases between them. CDR3: CSAIGDGYGYTF. The DNA for the CDR3 is TGCAGTGCTATAGGAGACGGCTATGGCTACACCTTC.

This chain uses TRBV9 with TRBJ2-6; D may be TRBD1 (5 bases). V lost 4 bases and J lost 1, with 15 bases in between. The CDR3 spans 17 residues. Per germline, CDR1 SGDLS and CDR2 YYNGEE. CDR3 in amino acids: CASSSQLRVSGANVLTF. Here the CDR3 DNA reads TGTGCCAGCAGCTCACAACTCAGGGTGTCTGGGGCCAACGTCCTGACTTTC.

The chain uses TRBV29-1 and TRBJ2-4; 7 bases are shared with TRBD1. The tail of the sequence fits TRBJ2-7 better, so the J call may be wrong. CDR1 and CDR2 (germline): SQVTM, ANQGSEA. The CDR3 consists of 13 residues. CDR3 sequence reads: CSVDKGGLYEQYF. Written as DNA, the CDR3 is TGCAGCGTTGATAAAGGGGGCCTGTACGAGCAGTACTTC.

The CDR3 region is CASSLEQSKIIRTEAFF. The CDR3, as DNA: TGTGCCAGCAGTTTAGAACAGTCGAAGATAATACGTACTGAAGCTTTCTTT. V and J are TRBV12-3 or TRBV12-4 and TRBJ1-1; D gene uncertain. The CDR3 runs to 17 residues. V lost 1 base, J lost 5 bases, and 20 bases lay in between.

This clonotype was counted only a few times. The rearrangement uses TRBV20-1 and TRBJ2-3; D is ambiguous. V lost 4 bases and J 6 bases, leaving 14 bases between the germline ends. The CDR3 spans 13 residues. Germline V gene sequence: CDR1 DFQATT, CDR2 SNEGSKA (reference sequence). As DNA, the CDR3 is TGCAGTGCTATGAGTCCTTGGGGTGATACGCAGTATTTT. Translated: CSAMSPWGDTQYF.

Only a few counts were recorded for this clonotype. The chain joins TRBV6-5 to TRBJ1-2, with a possible D match to TRBD1 (6 bases). The CDR3 has 13 residues. With 8 bases removed from V and 3 bases from J, the gap between germline ends came to 13 bases. Germline loops: CDR1 MNHEY, CDR2 SVGAGI. In DNA form, the CDR3 reads TGTGCCAGCCAGGGCAGGGGCTACTATGGCTACACCTTC. Protein sequence: CASQGRGYYGYTF.

V is TRBV13 and J is TRBJ2-1; 7 bases are shared with TRBD1. Unmatched junction bases numbered 15, after V lost 4 bases and J lost 9 bases. Per the germline V gene, CDR1 is PRHDT and CDR2 is FYEKMQ (reference sequence). This CDR3 has 16 amino acids. CDR3 protein: CASSSPKAGGTGEQFF. The CDR3 DNA reads TGTGCCAGCAGCTCTCCCAAAGCAGGGGGTACGGGTGAGCAGTTCTTC.

V gene TRBV20-1 combines with J gene TRBJ2-3; 12 bases line up with TRBD2. Trimming took 4 bases from V and 1 from J; bases not matched to a gene: 6. Germline V gene lookup returns CDR1 DFQATT and CDR2 SNEGSKA (reference sequence). This CDR3 spans 16 amino acids. CDR3: CSANGLAGKGTDTQYF. DNA of the CDR3: TGCAGTGCTAACGGACTAGCGGGAAAGGGCACAGATACGCAGTATTTT.

The gene calls are TRBV5-1 and TRBJ2-1; TRBD1 or TRBD2 may be the D gene (5 bases each). V was cut by 6 bases and J by 4 bases, with 11 bases left in between. This CDR3 has 13 amino acids. Germline V gene data show CDR1 as SGHRS and CDR2 as YFSETQ. The CDR3 region has the DNA TGCGCCAGCAATTTGTGGGGGTACAATGAGCAGTTCTTC. This translates into CASNLWGYNEQFF.

Of note for this clonotype: Relative to the germline gene, one junction end is altered; a read error may explain this. The rearrangement uses TRBV5-1 and TRBJ2-3; no firm D call. CDR3 length equals 16 residues. From germline, CDR1 is SGHRS and CDR2 YFSETQ. This chain's CDR3 is CAGSLSSHRATDTQYF. For the CDR3, the DNA is TGCGCCGGCAGCTTGAGTTCGCATCGGGCGACAGATACGCAGTATTTT.